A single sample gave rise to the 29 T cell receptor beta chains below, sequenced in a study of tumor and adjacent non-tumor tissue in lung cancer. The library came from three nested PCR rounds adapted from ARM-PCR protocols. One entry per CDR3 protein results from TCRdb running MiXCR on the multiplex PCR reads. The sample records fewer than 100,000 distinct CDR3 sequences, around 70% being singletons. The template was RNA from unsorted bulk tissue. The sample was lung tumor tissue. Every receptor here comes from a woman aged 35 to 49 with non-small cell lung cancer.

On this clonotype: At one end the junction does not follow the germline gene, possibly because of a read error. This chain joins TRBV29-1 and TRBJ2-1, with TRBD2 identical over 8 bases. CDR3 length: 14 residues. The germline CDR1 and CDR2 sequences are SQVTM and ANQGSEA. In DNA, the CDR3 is TGCAGTGTTGGGGCGGGGGGCCAATACAATGAGCAGTTCTTC. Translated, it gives CSVGAGGQYNEQFF.

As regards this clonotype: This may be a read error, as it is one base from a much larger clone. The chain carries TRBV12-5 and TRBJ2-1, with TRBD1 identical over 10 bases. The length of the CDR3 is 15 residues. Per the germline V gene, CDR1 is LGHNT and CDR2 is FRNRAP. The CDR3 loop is CVSGLGTGAYNEQFF. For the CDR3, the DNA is TGTGTTAGTGGTTTGGGGACAGGGGCGTACAATGAGCAGTTCTTC.

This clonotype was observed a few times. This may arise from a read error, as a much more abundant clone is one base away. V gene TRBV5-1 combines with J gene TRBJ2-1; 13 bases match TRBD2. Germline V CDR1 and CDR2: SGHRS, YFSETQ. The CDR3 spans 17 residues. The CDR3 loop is CVSSPRTSGGGYNEQFF. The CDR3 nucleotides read TGCGTCAGCAGCCCCAGGACTAGCGGGGGTGGCTACAATGAGCAGTTCTTC.

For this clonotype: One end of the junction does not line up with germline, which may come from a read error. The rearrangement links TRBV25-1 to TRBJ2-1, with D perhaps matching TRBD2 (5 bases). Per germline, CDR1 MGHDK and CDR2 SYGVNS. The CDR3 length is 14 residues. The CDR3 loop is CVSSRSGSYNGQFF. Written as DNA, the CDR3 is TGTGTCAGCAGTCGGAGCGGCTCCTACAATGGGCAGTTCTTC.

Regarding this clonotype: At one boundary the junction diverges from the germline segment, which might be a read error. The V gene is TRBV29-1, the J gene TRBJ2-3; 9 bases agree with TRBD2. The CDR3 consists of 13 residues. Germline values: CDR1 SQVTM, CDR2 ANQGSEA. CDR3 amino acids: CAAGLALTDTQCF. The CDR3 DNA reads TGCGCAGCTGGACTAGCGCTAACAGATACGCAGTGTTTT.

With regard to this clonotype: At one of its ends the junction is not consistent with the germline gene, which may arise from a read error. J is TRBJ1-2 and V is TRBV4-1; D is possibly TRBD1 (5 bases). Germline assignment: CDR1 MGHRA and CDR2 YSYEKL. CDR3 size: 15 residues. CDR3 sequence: CASSQGDGLNYGYTF. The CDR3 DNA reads TGTGCCAGCAGTCAAGGGGACGGTCTTAACTATGGCTACACCTTC.

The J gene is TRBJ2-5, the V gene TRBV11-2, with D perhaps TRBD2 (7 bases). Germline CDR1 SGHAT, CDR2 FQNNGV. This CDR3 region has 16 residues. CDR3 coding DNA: TGTACCGGCAGCTCCCGAGGAGGGGGGGCCAGCGAGACCCAGTACTTC. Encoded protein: CTGSSRGGGASETQYF.

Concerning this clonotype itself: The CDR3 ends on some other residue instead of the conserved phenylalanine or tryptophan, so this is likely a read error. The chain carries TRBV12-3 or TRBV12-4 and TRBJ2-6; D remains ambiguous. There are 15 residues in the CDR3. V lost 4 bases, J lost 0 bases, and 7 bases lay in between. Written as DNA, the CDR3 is TGTGCCAGCAGTTGGGTCCTCTCTGGGGCCAACGTCCTGACTATC. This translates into CASSWVLSGANVLTI.

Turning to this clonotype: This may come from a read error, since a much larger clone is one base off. CDR3 residues: CGSSLGRDTEAFF. The CDR3 DNA sequence: TGTGGCAGCAGCCTGGGACGGGACACTGAAGCTTTCTTT. The rearrangement links TRBV6-5 to TRBJ1-1; a weak D match, TRBD1 (5 bases). This CDR3 contains 13 residues. Germline V gives CDR1 MNHEY, CDR2 SVGAGI.

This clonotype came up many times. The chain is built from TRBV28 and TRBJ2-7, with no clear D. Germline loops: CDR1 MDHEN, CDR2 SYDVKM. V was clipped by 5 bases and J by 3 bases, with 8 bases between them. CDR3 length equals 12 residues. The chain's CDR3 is CASSPTFYEQYF. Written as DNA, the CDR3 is TGTGCCAGCAGTCCCACGTTCTACGAGCAGTACTTC.

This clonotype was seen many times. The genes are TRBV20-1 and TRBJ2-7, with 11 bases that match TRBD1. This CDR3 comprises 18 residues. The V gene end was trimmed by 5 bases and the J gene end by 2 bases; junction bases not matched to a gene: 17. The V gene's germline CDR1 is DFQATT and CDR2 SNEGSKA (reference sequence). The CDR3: CSASSTGTGGLYPYEQYF. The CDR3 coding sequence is TGCAGTGCTTCATCAACCGGGACAGGGGGTCTTTATCCCTACGAGCAGTACTTC.

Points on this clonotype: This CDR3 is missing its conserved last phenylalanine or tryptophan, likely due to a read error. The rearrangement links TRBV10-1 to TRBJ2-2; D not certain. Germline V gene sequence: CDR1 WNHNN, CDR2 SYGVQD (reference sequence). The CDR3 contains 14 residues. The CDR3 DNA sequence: TGTGCCAGCAGTGAGATGGTGGGAACCGGGGAGCTGTTTCTT. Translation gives CASSEMVGTGELFL.

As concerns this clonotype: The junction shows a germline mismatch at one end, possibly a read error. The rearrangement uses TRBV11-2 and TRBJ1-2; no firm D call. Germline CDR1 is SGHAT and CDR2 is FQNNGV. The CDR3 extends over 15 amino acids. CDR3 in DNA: TGTGCCAGCAGCCAGACAAATAGGGTTAACTGTGGCTACACGTTC. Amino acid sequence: CASSQTNRVNCGYTF.

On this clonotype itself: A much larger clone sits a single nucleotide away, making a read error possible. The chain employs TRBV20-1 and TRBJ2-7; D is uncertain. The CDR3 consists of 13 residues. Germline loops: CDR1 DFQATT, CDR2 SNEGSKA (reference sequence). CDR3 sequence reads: CNARANSEYEQYF. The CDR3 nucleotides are TGCAATGCTAGAGCCAACTCGGAGTACGAGCAGTACTTC.

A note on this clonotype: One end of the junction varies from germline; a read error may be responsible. CDR3 in DNA: TGTGCTAGCAGTTACTCTCGGGGCAGGGCCACCGGGGAGATGTTTTTT. The encoded protein is CASSYSRGRATGEMFF. The chain is built from TRBV6-5 and TRBJ2-2; D is perhaps TRBD1 or TRBD2 (5 bases each). The CDR3 consists of 16 residues. CDR1 and CDR2 (germline): MNHEY, SVGAGI.

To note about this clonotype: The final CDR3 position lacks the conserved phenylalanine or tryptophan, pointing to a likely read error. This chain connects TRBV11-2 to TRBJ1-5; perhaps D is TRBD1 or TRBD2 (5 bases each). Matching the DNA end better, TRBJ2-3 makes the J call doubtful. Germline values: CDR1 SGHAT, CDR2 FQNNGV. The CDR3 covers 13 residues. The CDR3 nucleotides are TGTCCCAGCAGCCTACTGGGGGATCAGCCCCAGTATTAT. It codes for CPSSLLGDQPQYY.

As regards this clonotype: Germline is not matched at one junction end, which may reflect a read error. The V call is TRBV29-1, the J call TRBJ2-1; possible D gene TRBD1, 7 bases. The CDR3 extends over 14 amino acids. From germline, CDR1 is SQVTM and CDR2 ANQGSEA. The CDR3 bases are TGCAGCGTAGCCGCGGGACAGTTCTACAATGAGAAGTTCTTC. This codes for CSVAAGQFYNEKFF.

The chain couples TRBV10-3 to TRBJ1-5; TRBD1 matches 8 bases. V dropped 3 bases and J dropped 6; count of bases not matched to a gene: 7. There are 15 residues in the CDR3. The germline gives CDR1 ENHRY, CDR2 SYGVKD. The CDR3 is CAISDGQGGGQPQHF. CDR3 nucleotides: TGTGCCATCAGTGACGGACAGGGAGGTGGTCAGCCCCAGCATTTT.

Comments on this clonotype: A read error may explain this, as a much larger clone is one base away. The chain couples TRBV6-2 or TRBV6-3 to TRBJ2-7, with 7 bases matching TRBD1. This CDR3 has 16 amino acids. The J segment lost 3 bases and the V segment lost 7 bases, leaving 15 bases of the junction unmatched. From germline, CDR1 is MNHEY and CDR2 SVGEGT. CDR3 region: CASTLNSGTVIYEQYF. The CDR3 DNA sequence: TGTGCCAGCACCTTGAATTCAGGGACAGTGATCTACGAGCAGTACTTC.

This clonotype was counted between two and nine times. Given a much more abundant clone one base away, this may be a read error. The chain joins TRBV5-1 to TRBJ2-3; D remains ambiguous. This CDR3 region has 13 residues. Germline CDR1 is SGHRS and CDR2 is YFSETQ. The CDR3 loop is CTSSLATSGTQYF. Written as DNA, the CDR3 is TGCACCAGCAGCTTGGCCACCTCGGGTACGCAGTATTTT.

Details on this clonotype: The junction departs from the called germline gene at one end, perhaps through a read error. CDR3 protein: CASSRFAGELLF. The CDR3 DNA sequence: TGTGCCAGCAGTCGTTTCGCCGGGGAGCTGCTTTTT. The rearrangement joins TRBV6-5 to TRBJ2-2, with D possibly TRBD2 on 5 matching bases. CDR1 is MNHEY, CDR2 SVGAGI, per germline. The CDR3 runs 12 residues.

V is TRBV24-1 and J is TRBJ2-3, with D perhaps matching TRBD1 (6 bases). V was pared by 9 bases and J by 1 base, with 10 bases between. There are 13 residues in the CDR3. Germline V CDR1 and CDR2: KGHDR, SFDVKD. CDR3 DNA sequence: TGTGCCACCGGGCCAGGGGGCACAGATACGCAGTATTTT. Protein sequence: CATGPGGTDTQYF.

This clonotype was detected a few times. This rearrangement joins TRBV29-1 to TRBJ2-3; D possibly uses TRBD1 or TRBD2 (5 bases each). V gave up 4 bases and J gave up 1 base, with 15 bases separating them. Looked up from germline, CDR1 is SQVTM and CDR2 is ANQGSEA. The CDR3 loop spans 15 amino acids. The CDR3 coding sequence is TGCAGCGTTGTTGCTAGGGGACGGGGCACAGATACGCAGTATTTT. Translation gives CSVVARGRGTDTQYF.

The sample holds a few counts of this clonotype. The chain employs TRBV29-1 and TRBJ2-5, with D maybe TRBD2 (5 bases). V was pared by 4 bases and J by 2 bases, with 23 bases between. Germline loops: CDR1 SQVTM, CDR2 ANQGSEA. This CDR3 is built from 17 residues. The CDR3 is CSVASFLTNGNQETQYF. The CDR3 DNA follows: TGCAGCGTTGCCAGTTTCCTGACTAACGGGAATCAAGAGACCCAGTACTTC.

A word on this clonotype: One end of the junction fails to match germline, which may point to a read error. The CDR3 protein is CGSRPQGVYEQYF. CDR3 bases: TGTGGCAGCAGGCCTCAGGGGGTCTACGAGCAGTACTTC. The chain couples TRBV28 to TRBJ2-7; the match to TRBD1 covers 7 bases. The CDR3 sequence is 13 residues long. The germline gives CDR1 MDHEN, CDR2 SYDVKM. The whole variable domain, filled in from reference TRBV28 and TRBJ2-7, reads DVKVTQSSRYLVKRTGEKVFLECVQDMDHENMFWYRQDPGLGLRLIYFSYDVKMKEKGDIPEGYSVSREKKERFSLILESASTNQTSMYLCGSRPQGVYEQYFGPGTRLTVT.

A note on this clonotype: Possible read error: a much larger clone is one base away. The CDR3 DNA reads as TGTGCCAGCAGCTTAATGGAATTTGCCTACGATCAGTACTTC. Translated: CASSLMEFAYDQYF. The chain employs TRBV13 and TRBJ2-7, with unresolved D. Germline CDR1 and CDR2: PRHDT and FYEKMQ (reference sequence). The CDR3 spans 14 residues.

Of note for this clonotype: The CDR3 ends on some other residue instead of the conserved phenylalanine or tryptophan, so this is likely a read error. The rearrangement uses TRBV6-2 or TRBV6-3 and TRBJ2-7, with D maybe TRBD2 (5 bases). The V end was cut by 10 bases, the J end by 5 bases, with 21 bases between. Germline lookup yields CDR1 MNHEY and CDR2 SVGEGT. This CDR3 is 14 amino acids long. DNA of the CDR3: TGTGCCAACACCACACCGGGGAGTCAGGACGAGCAGTACTTA. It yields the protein CANTTPGSQDEQYL.

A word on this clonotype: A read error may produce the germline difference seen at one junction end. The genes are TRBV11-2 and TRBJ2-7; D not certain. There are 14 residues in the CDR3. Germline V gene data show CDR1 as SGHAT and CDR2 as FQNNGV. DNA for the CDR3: TGTGCCTGCAGCTTAGTCTCAAACTCCTGCGAGCGGTACTTC. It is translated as CACSLVSNSCERYF.

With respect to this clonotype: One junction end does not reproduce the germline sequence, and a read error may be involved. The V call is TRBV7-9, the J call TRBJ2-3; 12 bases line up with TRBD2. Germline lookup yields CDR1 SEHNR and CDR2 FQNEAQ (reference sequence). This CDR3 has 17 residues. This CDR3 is CASSFGSTSGGTDTQYF. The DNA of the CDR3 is TGTGCCAGCAGCTTTGGTTCGACTAGCGGGGGCACAGATACGCAATATTTT.